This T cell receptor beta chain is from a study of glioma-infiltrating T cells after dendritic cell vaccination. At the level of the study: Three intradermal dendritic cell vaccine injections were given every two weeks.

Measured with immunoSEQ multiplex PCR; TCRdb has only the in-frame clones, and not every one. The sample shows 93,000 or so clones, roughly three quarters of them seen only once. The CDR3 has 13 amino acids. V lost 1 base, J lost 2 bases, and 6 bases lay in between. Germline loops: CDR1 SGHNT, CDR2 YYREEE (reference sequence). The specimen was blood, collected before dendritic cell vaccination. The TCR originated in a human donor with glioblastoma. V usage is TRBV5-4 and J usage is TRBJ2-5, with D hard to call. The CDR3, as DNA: TGTGCCAGCAGCTTGTTTACTCAAGAGACCCAGTACTTC. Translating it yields CASSLFTQETQYF.